This is a list of T cell receptor beta chains from one sample in a study of blood T cells in healthy people across ages. TCRdb used MiXCR to reprocess the 5' RACE reads, holding one entry per CDR3 protein. This table holds hundreds of thousands of distinct CDR3 sequences, approximately 25% found once. The sample also formed part of further work on T cells of mothers and their children.

Material for sequencing was blood. The receptors derive from a boy aged 5-17 years in good health. Both conserved end residues are part of each CDR3. D genes are given only for firm matches. Rows give clone size only sometimes, using once, few, many, or a class for an expanded clone.

v_call: TRBV27
clone_size: few
d_call: TRBD1
j_call: TRBJ2-7
cdr3_nt: TGTGCCAGCAGTCCCTCTGTGGGACAGTTCTACGAGCAGTACTTC
cdr3_aa: CASSPSVGQFYEQYF

v_call: TRBV12-5
clone_size: .
d_call: TRBD1
j_call: TRBJ2-1
cdr3_nt: TGTGCTAGTGGACCCGGACAGGGGGGCGATGAGCAGTTCTTC
cdr3_aa: CASGPGQGGDEQFF

v_call: TRBV11-2
clone_size: many
d_call: .
j_call: TRBJ1-1
cdr3_nt: TGTGCCAGCAGCTTAGACCAGGTTTCTACTGAAGCTTTCTTT
cdr3_aa: CASSLDQVSTEAFF

v_call: TRBV28
clone_size: .
d_call: .
j_call: TRBJ2-6
cdr3_nt: TGTGCCAGCAGTTCGATGGGTTCCCTCCCTGGGGCCAACGTCCTGACTTTC
cdr3_aa: CASSSMGSLPGANVLTF

v_call: TRBV4-1
clone_size: few
d_call: TRBD1
j_call: TRBJ2-7
cdr3_nt: TGCGCCAGCAGCCTTGGGACAGGGGTCTCCTACGAGCAGTACTTC
cdr3_aa: CASSLGTGVSYEQYF

v_call: TRBV28
clone_size: .
d_call: .
j_call: TRBJ2-2
cdr3_nt: TGTGCCAGCAGTTCGAAGTTCTGGGAGCTGTTTTTT
cdr3_aa: CASSSKFWELFF

v_call: TRBV5-1
clone_size: .
d_call: TRBD2
j_call: TRBJ2-4
cdr3_nt: TGCGCCAGCAGCTGGCCGGGGGGGTCGAAAAACATTCAGTACTTC
cdr3_aa: CASSWPGGSKNIQYF

v_call: TRBV7-2
clone_size: many
d_call: .
j_call: TRBJ2-1
cdr3_nt: TGTGCCAGCAGCTTTTACCTTGACAATGAGCAGTTCTTC
cdr3_aa: CASSFYLDNEQFF

v_call: TRBV4-2
clone_size: .
d_call: .
j_call: TRBJ1-2
cdr3_nt: TGTGCCTGCAGCCAGGAGTTCGTGCTGAACTATGGCTACACCTTC
cdr3_aa: CACSQEFVLNYGYTF

v_call: TRBV6-5
clone_size: .
d_call: TRBD1
j_call: TRBJ2-7
cdr3_nt: TGTGCCAGCAGTAACAGGGGGTCCTACGAGCAGTACTTC
cdr3_aa: CASSNRGSYEQYF

v_call: TRBV27
clone_size: .
d_call: .
j_call: TRBJ2-5
cdr3_nt: TGCGCCAGCAGCACTTGGTCACAAGAGACCCAGTACTTC
cdr3_aa: CASSTWSQETQYF

v_call: TRBV6-5
clone_size: .
d_call: .
j_call: TRBJ1-2
cdr3_nt: TGTGCCAGCAGTTACTCGGTAACAGATTATGGCTACACCTTC
cdr3_aa: CASSYSVTDYGYTF

v_call: TRBV29-1
clone_size: .
d_call: .
j_call: TRBJ2-3
cdr3_nt: TGCAGCGTTGAGCCAGGGAGCACAGATACGCAGTATTTT
cdr3_aa: CSVEPGSTDTQYF

v_call: TRBV20-1
clone_size: .
d_call: .
j_call: TRBJ2-1
cdr3_nt: TGCAGTGCTAGTGGCGTGGGAGATTCCGGTCGGTTCTTC
cdr3_aa: CSASGVGDSGRFF

v_call: TRBV24-1
clone_size: once
d_call: TRBD1
j_call: TRBJ2-2
cdr3_nt: TGTGCCACCAGTGATCAACAGGGGGCCGGGGAGCTGTTTTTT
cdr3_aa: CATSDQQGAGELFF

v_call: TRBV7-3
clone_size: few
d_call: TRBD2
j_call: TRBJ2-3
cdr3_nt: TGTGCCAGCAGCTTGGGACTAGCGGGAGCCACGCAGTATTTT
cdr3_aa: CASSLGLAGATQYF

v_call: TRBV20-1
clone_size: .
d_call: .
j_call: TRBJ1-5
cdr3_nt: TGCAGTGCTAGAGATTACCGGGGTCAGCCCCAGCATTTT
cdr3_aa: CSARDYRGQPQHF

v_call: TRBV3-1
clone_size: .
d_call: TRBD1
j_call: TRBJ2-7
cdr3_nt: TGTGCCAGCAGCCTTAGGACAGGGTACTACGAGCAGTACTTC
cdr3_aa: CASSLRTGYYEQYF

v_call: TRBV18
clone_size: .
d_call: .
j_call: TRBJ1-1
cdr3_nt: TGTGCCAGCTCACCACTTGACAGCCCCGAAGCTTTCTTT
cdr3_aa: CASSPLDSPEAFF

v_call: TRBV4-3
clone_size: many
d_call: .
j_call: TRBJ2-1
cdr3_nt: TGCGCCAGCAGCCTACTAGTCAACTCCTACAATGAGCAGTTCTTC
cdr3_aa: CASSLLVNSYNEQFF

v_call: TRBV10-3
clone_size: .
d_call: .
j_call: TRBJ1-2
cdr3_nt: TGTGCCATCAGTGAGGGGGATCCAGCTAACTATGGCTACACCTTC
cdr3_aa: CAISEGDPANYGYTF

v_call: TRBV7-9
clone_size: .
d_call: TRBD2
j_call: TRBJ2-5
cdr3_nt: TGTGCCAGCAGCTCGCGTGTGACTAGCGGGCCCCAAGAGACCCAGTACTTC
cdr3_aa: CASSSRVTSGPQETQYF

v_call: TRBV7-9
clone_size: .
d_call: .
j_call: TRBJ1-1
cdr3_nt: TGTGCCAGCAGCTCCCTGACCGCTCACCCCGAAGCTTTCTTT
cdr3_aa: CASSSLTAHPEAFF

v_call: TRBV6-6
clone_size: .
d_call: TRBD1
j_call: TRBJ2-7
cdr3_nt: TGTGCCAGCAGTAGAGGACAGGCACGCTACGAGCAGTACTTC
cdr3_aa: CASSRGQARYEQYF

v_call: TRBV4-3
clone_size: few
d_call: .
j_call: TRBJ1-4
cdr3_nt: TGCGCCAGCAGCCAAAAGGGCGGGAACAATGAAAAACTGTTTTTT
cdr3_aa: CASSQKGGNNEKLFF

v_call: TRBV6-5
clone_size: few
d_call: .
j_call: TRBJ2-1
cdr3_nt: TGTGCCAGCAGCCAACTAGCTAACAATGAGCAGTTCTTC
cdr3_aa: CASSQLANNEQFF

v_call: TRBV5-1
clone_size: .
d_call: .
j_call: TRBJ2-5
cdr3_nt: TGCGCCAGCAGCCATCCGGAGGAGACCCAGTACTTC
cdr3_aa: CASSHPEETQYF

v_call: TRBV20-1
clone_size: .
d_call: .
j_call: TRBJ2-5
cdr3_nt: TGCAGTGCTAGAGAGCCCCGGAGTAACCAAGAGACCCAGTACTTC
cdr3_aa: CSAREPRSNQETQYF

v_call: TRBV29-1
clone_size: .
d_call: .
j_call: TRBJ2-1
cdr3_nt: TGCAGCGTACCAAGGGGTAACTCCTACAATGAGCAGTTCTTC
cdr3_aa: CSVPRGNSYNEQFF

v_call: TRBV7-9
clone_size: few
d_call: TRBD1
j_call: TRBJ2-6
cdr3_nt: TGTGCCAGCAGCTTAAGGGTCCCCGACAGGGGTACTGGGGCCAACGTCCTGACTTTC
cdr3_aa: CASSLRVPDRGTGANVLTF

v_call: TRBV21-1
clone_size: .
d_call: .
j_call: TRBJ2-2
cdr3_nt: TGTGCCAGCAGCCCCCCCGAGGGACTAGCGGGCAACGCCGGGGAGCTGTTTTTT
cdr3_aa: CASSPPEGLAGNAGELFF

v_call: TRBV7-9
clone_size: many
d_call: TRBD2
j_call: TRBJ2-3
cdr3_nt: TGTGCCAGCAGCCGCGGGGGGGACCCGGATACGCAGTATTTT
cdr3_aa: CASSRGGDPDTQYF

v_call: TRBV3-1
clone_size: few
d_call: .
j_call: TRBJ2-6
cdr3_nt: TGTGCCAGCACCGACACTGGGGCCAACGTCCTGACTTTC
cdr3_aa: CASTDTGANVLTF

v_call: TRBV29-1
clone_size: few
d_call: TRBD1
j_call: TRBJ2-7
cdr3_nt: TGCAGCGCCCTGACAGGGAGCTACGAGCAGTACTTC
cdr3_aa: CSALTGSYEQYF

v_call: TRBV4-3
clone_size: .
d_call: .
j_call: TRBJ2-4
cdr3_nt: TGCGCCAGCAGCCAAGATCACATTACCTCGTCTGAAAACATTCAGTACTTC
cdr3_aa: CASSQDHITSSENIQYF

v_call: TRBV29-1
clone_size: few
d_call: .
j_call: TRBJ2-7
cdr3_nt: TGCAGCGTTGATTCCAGCAACGAGCAGTACTTC
cdr3_aa: CSVDSSNEQYF

v_call: TRBV20-1
clone_size: .
d_call: .
j_call: TRBJ2-1
cdr3_nt: TGCAGTGCTAGAGATCCCCTAGTTACCTACAATGAGCAGTTCTTC
cdr3_aa: CSARDPLVTYNEQFF

v_call: TRBV7-8
clone_size: .
d_call: .
j_call: TRBJ1-1
cdr3_nt: TGTGCCAGCAGCTTCCCGAGAGGGGCGCACACTGAAGCTTTCTTT
cdr3_aa: CASSFPRGAHTEAFF

v_call: TRBV3-1
clone_size: .
d_call: .
j_call: TRBJ2-3
cdr3_nt: TGTGCCAGCAGCCCCCTGTCGGAGTTGAGCACAGATACGCAGTATTTT
cdr3_aa: CASSPLSELSTDTQYF

v_call: TRBV29-1
clone_size: .
d_call: TRBD2
j_call: TRBJ2-3
cdr3_nt: TGCAGCGTTTGGACTAGTATAGCAGGGGATACGCAGTATTTT
cdr3_aa: CSVWTSIAGDTQYF

v_call: TRBV6-5
clone_size: few
d_call: TRBD1
j_call: TRBJ2-7
cdr3_nt: TGTGCCAGCAGTTCGTACAGGGGCCCCTACGAGCAGTACTTC
cdr3_aa: CASSSYRGPYEQYF

v_call: TRBV9
clone_size: few
d_call: .
j_call: TRBJ2-1
cdr3_nt: TGTGCCAGCAGCGTAGACGGATTGGACAATGAGCAGTTCTTC
cdr3_aa: CASSVDGLDNEQFF

v_call: TRBV4-3
clone_size: few
d_call: TRBD2
j_call: TRBJ2-7
cdr3_nt: TGCGCCAGCAGCGCTAACGCGGGGGGCGAGCAGTACTTC
cdr3_aa: CASSANAGGEQYF

v_call: TRBV6-1
clone_size: once
d_call: .
j_call: TRBJ2-3
cdr3_nt: TGTGCCAGCAGTGAACGACGGGGAGATACGCAGTATTTT
cdr3_aa: CASSERRGDTQYF

v_call: TRBV6-1
clone_size: few
d_call: .
j_call: TRBJ1-5
cdr3_nt: TGTGCCAGCATTCATCTAGCAAGGGAGATCAGCAATCAGCCCCAGCATTTT
cdr3_aa: CASIHLAREISNQPQHF

v_call: TRBV20-1
clone_size: once
d_call: TRBD2
j_call: TRBJ2-1
cdr3_nt: TGCAGTGCTAGAGATCCTAGCGGGAGGGCCGAAGACCATGAGCAGTTCTTC
cdr3_aa: CSARDPSGRAEDHEQFF

v_call: TRBV4-3
clone_size: .
d_call: TRBD2
j_call: TRBJ2-5
cdr3_nt: TGCGCCAGCAGCCAAGACCAGACTAGCGGAGAAGAGACCCAGTACTTC
cdr3_aa: CASSQDQTSGEETQYF

v_call: TRBV6-2/TRBV6-3
clone_size: .
d_call: .
j_call: TRBJ1-1
cdr3_nt: TGTGCCAGCAGTTACGGCCGCTCCACTGAAGCTTTCTTT
cdr3_aa: CASSYGRSTEAFF